The source of this T cell receptor beta chain is a study of cytomegalovirus exposure and HLA in healthy donors. Here immunoSEQ multiplex PCR was the method, and the copy in TCRdb shows in-frame clones only, minus some. The sample contains about 170,000 clones, 85% to 90% of which appear only once. The V gene's germline CDR1 is SGHTA and CDR2 FQGTGA. Unmatched junction bases numbered 2, after V lost 3 bases and J lost 4 bases. The length of the CDR3 is 14 residues. Sequenced: PBMCs. This TCR came from a woman between 18 and 30 years old in good health and CMV-seropositive. The chain uses TRBV7-3 and TRBJ2-2, with 7 bases lining up with TRBD1. As DNA, the CDR3 is TGTGCCAGCAGCTTCGGGACAGCCACCGGGGAGCTGTTTTTT. This gives the protein CASSFGTATGELFF.